The clone carrying this T cell receptor beta chain was counted between two and nine times. Gene and germline names: mouse. The CDR3 end falls 4 residues outside the read, so it is completed with the germline J gene. The sample is drawn from a study of CD8+ T cells in alopecia areata. Study background: Female roughly 7-10-week-old C3H/HeJ recipients received skin from approximately 6-13-month-old C3H/HeJ graft donors with spontaneous alopecia.

Cutaneous lymph nodes were pooled and cells sorted by CD4, CD8alpha, NKG2D, NKG2ACE and more. Sequencing relied on a cDNA template that was reverse transcribed from extracted RNA. This table comes from immunoSEQ multiplex PCR, and its TCRdb copy is limited to in-frame clones, with some not included. The data show 290,000 or so clones, with none appearing a single time. The V segment lost 3 bases and the J segment 0 bases; nucleotides outside the gene matches: 7. Germline V gene sequence: CDR1 NSHNY, CDR2 SYGAGN. The CDR3 has 16 amino acids. The sequence was collected from a C3H/HeJ mouse with alopecia areata. The strain's MHC: H2-k. This chain joins TRBV13-1 and TRBJ1-1; 8 nucleotides line up with TRBD1. The sample was CD4+ T cells sorted from a lymph node. CDR3 bases read: TGTGCCAGCAGTGGTCCGGGACAGGCCTCAAACACA. As protein: CASSGPGQASNT. The entire CDR3 is CASSGPGQASNTEVFF.